This is a list of T cell receptor beta chains from one sample in a study of T cells expressing NK-cell markers. TCRdb reprocessed the 5' RACE reads, with one entry per CDR3 protein and no DNA. In all, the sample yields 350,000 to 450,000 distinct CDR3 sequences. Sequencing used blood T cells: a sorted CD56 or NKG2C T cell subset, CD4+ or CD8+ T cells, or bulk PBMC T cells (not recorded which). These receptors all stem from a man aged 18-70 years in good health. The CDR3 runs from the conserved cysteine through the conserved F or W. Each record gives: V gene, J gene, CDR3 protein.

V: TRBV5-8
J: TRBJ2-6
CDR3: CASSVDRSLGSGANVLTF

V: TRBV7-6
J: TRBJ1-4
CDR3: CASSPRVGSNEKLFF

V: TRBV27
J: TRBJ2-2
CDR3: CASSSIRQGAAGELFF

V: TRBV6-2/TRBV6-3
J: TRBJ2-1
CDR3: CASRYIFRGGVVGEQFF

V: TRBV5-1
J: TRBJ2-1
CDR3: CASSWGTGGSQFF

V: TRBV12-1
J: TRBJ2-2
CDR3: CASDISYPGELFF

V: TRBV7-2
J: TRBJ1-1
CDR3: CASSLGPANTEAFF

V: TRBV28
J: TRBJ2-7
CDR3: CASSLPRGAAYEQYF

V: TRBV30
J: TRBJ2-2
CDR3: CAWRDTNTGELFF

V: TRBV5-1
J: TRBJ2-1
CDR3: CASRRAPSPSDEQFF

V: TRBV10-3
J: TRBJ2-5
CDR3: CAILAGIQETQYF

V: TRBV27
J: TRBJ1-6
CDR3: CASGRTGAGRNSPLHF

V: TRBV7-2
J: TRBJ2-5
CDR3: CASSTSGGAETQYF

V: TRBV12-3/TRBV12-4
J: TRBJ2-1
CDR3: CASSRTVSYNEQFF

V: TRBV3-1
J: TRBJ2-6
CDR3: CASSARPSASSGANVLTF

V: TRBV27
J: TRBJ1-1
CDR3: CASSYGQLNTEAFF

V: TRBV6-2/TRBV6-3
J: TRBJ2-3
CDR3: CASSSRGQGSDTQYF

V: TRBV3-1
J: TRBJ1-3
CDR3: CASRRTGASGNTIYF

V: TRBV7-2
J: TRBJ2-7
CDR3: CASSLGSRRGTYEQYF

V: TRBV18
J: TRBJ1-2
CDR3: CASSPSLTGVLRGYTF

V: TRBV2
J: TRBJ2-7
CDR3: CASIGLAVWEQYF

V: TRBV5-1
J: TRBJ2-3
CDR3: CASSRSASAGGQITDTQYF

V: TRBV5-1
J: TRBJ1-1
CDR3: CASSLVTTGRLTNTEAFF

V: TRBV14
J: TRBJ2-5
CDR3: CASSQATGLETQYF

V: TRBV7-8
J: TRBJ2-1
CDR3: CASSLLGGVGSEQFF

V: TRBV4-2
J: TRBJ1-2
CDR3: CASSQDTGVNYGYTF

V: TRBV5-1
J: TRBJ1-6
CDR3: CASSRAPDLNSPLHF

V: TRBV7-9
J: TRBJ2-7
CDR3: CASSLKGKSSYEQYF

V: TRBV6-5
J: TRBJ2-1
CDR3: CASSPGLTLNEQFF

V: TRBV20-1
J: TRBJ2-7
CDR3: CSAIGGGLHEQYF

V: TRBV14
J: TRBJ2-7
CDR3: CASSQDLAMNEQYF

V: TRBV20-1
J: TRBJ1-2
CDR3: CSADLGPHYGYTF

V: TRBV15
J: TRBJ2-7
CDR3: CATSRGFAEQYF

V: TRBV18
J: TRBJ2-7
CDR3: CASSPFGTSGYEQYF

V: TRBV29-1
J: TRBJ2-2
CDR3: CSVEDMAGSNTGELFF

V: TRBV20-1
J: TRBJ2-1
CDR3: CSAPAGLAGPSSYNEQFF

V: TRBV20-1
J: TRBJ1-1
CDR3: CSASQANTEAFF

V: TRBV9
J: TRBJ2-5
CDR3: CASSNLQGETQYF

V: TRBV20-1
J: TRBJ1-1
CDR3: CSARDPSRRNTEAFF

V: TRBV12-3/TRBV12-4
J: TRBJ2-5
CDR3: CASSFGEWETQYF

V: TRBV5-3
J: TRBJ2-1
CDR3: CARDLADNEQFF

V: TRBV21-1
J: TRBJ1-6
CDR3: CASSNRDAKSSYNSPLHF

V: TRBV4-1
J: TRBJ2-1
CDR3: CASSHSSGGPYNEQFF

V: TRBV7-2
J: TRBJ2-2
CDR3: CASSSKDRGYTGELFF

V: TRBV3-1
J: TRBJ2-7
CDR3: CASSQTASEQYF

V: TRBV20-1
J: TRBJ1-1
CDR3: CSARIGTSLTEAFF

V: TRBV12-5
J: TRBJ2-4
CDR3: CASGEWTKNIQYF

V: TRBV27
J: TRBJ2-3
CDR3: CASSLSLGAGEKDTQYF

V: TRBV7-2
J: TRBJ1-1
CDR3: CASSLARQGATEAFF

V: TRBV11-2
J: TRBJ2-1
CDR3: CASSSPARGRNEQFF

V: TRBV6-1
J: TRBJ2-3
CDR3: CASSEVGGRSDTQYF

V: TRBV12-3/TRBV12-4
J: TRBJ2-5
CDR3: CASRAGTGRETQYF

V: TRBV6-1
J: TRBJ2-7
CDR3: CASSSRTHRRGEQYF

V: TRBV9
J: TRBJ2-5
CDR3: CASSPRRDRESQYF

V: TRBV28
J: TRBJ2-7
CDR3: CASSTRLAGGYEQYF

V: TRBV5-1
J: TRBJ2-5
CDR3: CASSLLRGETQYF

V: TRBV7-6
J: TRBJ2-5
CDR3: CASSLAGLKAQYF